These 27 T cell receptor beta chains were all obtained from the same sample, sequenced in a study of cytomegalovirus exposure and HLA in healthy donors. Both 60 Vbeta primers and 13 Jbeta primers went into the PCR. Assay used: immunoSEQ multiplex PCR; TCRdb lists only in-frame clones, some missing. Here the sample spans under 200,000 clones, about 76% being singletons. Sequences were obtained from PBMCs. The receptor source for this set is a woman aged 18-29 years in good health and CMV-seropositive.

The chain recombines TRBV28 with TRBJ1-5; the D is unclear. From germline, CDR1 is MDHEN and CDR2 SYDVKM. Trimming cost V 5 bases and J 1 base, with 18 bases left between them. This CDR3 region has 17 residues. The CDR3 DNA follows: TGTGCCAGCAGTCCCACCCCGAGGGTCCGCAGCAATCAGCCCCAGCATTTT. Translating gives CASSPTPRVRSNQPQHF.

This clone was found once. V is TRBV7-2 and J is TRBJ2-2; D possibly corresponds to TRBD1 (6 bases). CDR1 and CDR2 from the germline V gene are SGHTA and FQGNSA. This CDR3 is built from 15 residues. Trimming stripped 1 base from V and 6 bases from J, with 12 bases between. The CDR3 sequence: CASSLEAGVAGELFF. CDR3 DNA sequence: TGTGCCAGCAGCTTAGAGGCAGGGGTGGCCGGGGAGCTGTTTTTT.

Only one count was recorded for this clone. V gene TRBV11-2 combines with J gene TRBJ1-4; D is possibly TRBD1 (6 bases). This CDR3 comprises 16 residues. V shed 2 bases and J shed 0 bases, with 10 bases lying between them. CDR1 is SGHAT and CDR2 is FQNNGV in the germline V gene. CDR3 DNA sequence: TGTGCCAGCAGCTTAAGTGGGACAACAACTAATGAAAAACTGTTTTTT. It translates to CASSLSGTTTNEKLFF.

V and J are TRBV6-1 and TRBJ1-1; D is undetermined. From germline, CDR1 is MNHNS and CDR2 SASEGT. Trimming shortened V by 4 bases and J by 7 bases, and 4 bases separated the two germline ends. The CDR3 covers 10 residues. The CDR3: CASSGDEAFF. In DNA, the CDR3 is TGTGCCAGCAGTGGAGATGAAGCTTTCTTT.

This chain uses TRBV11-1 with TRBJ2-5; D is ambiguous. This CDR3 has 12 residues. The germline V gene has CDR1 SGHAT and CDR2 FQDESV (reference sequence). V was trimmed by 3 bases and J by 1 base, leaving 3 bases between them. Here the CDR3 reads CASSFSQETQYF. The CDR3 coding sequence is TGTGCCAGCAGCTTCAGCCAAGAGACCCAGTACTTC.

The chain employs TRBV4-2 and TRBJ1-2; D is undetermined. The CDR3 spans 15 residues. Germline loops: CDR1 LGHNA, CDR2 YNFKEQ. Trimming took off 0 bases at V and 0 bases at J, with 8 bases between the two ends. CDR3 in DNA: TGTGCCAGCAGCCAAGAACTGATAACTAACTATGGCTACACCTTC. It translates to CASSQELITNYGYTF.

This clone was counted once. The junction differs from germline at one of its ends, possibly a read error. The chain is built from TRBV7-9 and TRBJ2-1, with a weak D call TRBD2 (6 bases). Germline lookup yields CDR1 SEHNR and CDR2 FQNEAQ (reference sequence). CDR3 length: 14 residues. The CDR3 DNA is TGTTCCAGCAGTTCGACCGGAGGGGCAAATGAGCAGTTCTTC. This encodes CSSSSTGGANEQFF.

This clone appeared a few times. A junction boundary mismatches the germline segment, possibly from a read error. DNA of the CDR3: TGTGCTAGCAGTAGACAGGGATCCGGGGAGCTGTTTTTT. This sequence encodes CASSRQGSGELFF. The genes are TRBV7-7 and TRBJ2-2, with 7 bases aligning to TRBD1. Per the germline V gene, CDR1 is SSHAT and CDR2 is FNYEAQ (reference sequence). The CDR3 sequence is 13 residues long.

The CDR3 reads CASSIGQGADTQYF. The CDR3 DNA reads as TGTGCCAGCAGCATCGGACAGGGGGCGGATACGCAGTATTTT. The chain combines TRBV11-2 with TRBJ2-3, with 11 bases identical to TRBD1. Trimming removed 5 bases from V and 6 bases from J; junction bases left unmatched: 4. The CDR3 sequence is 14 residues long. Germline lookup yields CDR1 SGHAT and CDR2 FQNNGV.

The rearrangement uses TRBV6-1 and TRBJ2-1; tentative D call: TRBD2 (5 bases). Germline lookup yields CDR1 MNHNS and CDR2 SASEGT. V shed 8 bases and J shed 5 bases, with 16 bases lying between them. This CDR3 region has 14 residues. The CDR3 spells CASSRLPSNNEQFF. Here the CDR3 DNA reads TGTGCCAGCTCGAGACTACCTTCAAACAATGAGCAGTTCTTC.

The chain couples TRBV4-2 to TRBJ2-2; 13 nucleotides match TRBD2. With V trimmed by 4 bases and J by 4 bases, 6 bases remained unmatched. CDR3 length: 17 residues. Germline V lookup: CDR1 LGHNA, CDR2 YNFKEQ. CDR3 protein: CASSLGLAGAVTGELFF. CDR3 in DNA: TGTGCCAGCAGCCTCGGACTAGCGGGGGCCGTCACCGGGGAGCTGTTTTTT.

The rearrangement joins TRBV2 to TRBJ1-1; 8 positions match TRBD1. Germline values: CDR1 SNHLY, CDR2 FYNNEI. V lost 6 bases, J lost 11 bases, and 8 bases stayed unmatched. The CDR3 contains 12 residues. The CDR3 sequence: CASRGQGVTAFF. CDR3 DNA: TGTGCCAGCAGAGGACAGGGAGTTACGGCTTTCTTT.

The chain couples TRBV5-8 to TRBJ2-4; 8 bases match TRBD2. The CDR3 covers 17 residues. Germline assignment: CDR1 SGHTS and CDR2 YDEGEE. Trimming took 0 bases from V and 3 from J; bases not matched to a gene: 8. CDR3 in DNA: TGTGCCAGCAGCTTGGACGGGGTAGCGGGGCGCAAAAACATTCAGTACTTC. It encodes CASSLDGVAGRKNIQYF.

J is TRBJ1-2 and V is TRBV19, with unresolved D. The ends were cut back, 1 base at V and 4 bases at J, with 10 bases in the middle. Germline CDR1 reads LNHDA; CDR2 reads SQIVND (reference sequence). The CDR3 consists of 14 residues. In nucleotides, the CDR3 is TGTGCCAGTAGTATAGGGGCGGGGTCCTATGGCTACACCTTC. As protein: CASSIGAGSYGYTF.

The gene calls are TRBV2 and TRBJ2-1; a weak D match, TRBD2 (5 bases). The CDR3 extends over 13 amino acids. The V and J ends lost 2 bases and 10 bases respectively, with 12 bases between them. The germline gives CDR1 SNHLY, CDR2 FYNNEI. In DNA form, the CDR3 reads TGTGCCAGCAGTGAATTTAGGATAGCGGAGCAGTTCTTC. Protein product: CASSEFRIAEQFF.

The V and J genes are TRBV11-3 and TRBJ1-1; no clear D gene. The CDR3 spans 13 residues. Trimming cost V 0 bases and J 10 bases, with 12 bases left between them. Germline values: CDR1 SGHNT, CDR2 YENEEA. The CDR3 DNA is TGTGCCAGCAGCTTAGAACGGGGAGGGAGAGCTTTCTTT. Its protein is CASSLERGGRAFF.

The gene calls are TRBV6-5 and TRBJ2-1, with TRBD1 as a possible D gene (6 bases). The CDR3 loop spans 15 amino acids. The V gene's germline CDR1 is MNHEY and CDR2 SVGAGI. Trimming pared 6 bases from V and 6 bases from J, leaving 18 bases between. The CDR3 DNA sequence: TGTGCCAGCAGCCCATACTCCGGACAGTTCAATGAGCAGTTCTTC. It specifies CASSPYSGQFNEQFF.

V is TRBV6-6 and J is TRBJ2-3; tentatively, D is TRBD1 (5 bases). Germline loops: CDR1 MNHNY, CDR2 SVGAGI (reference sequence). The CDR3 is 14 amino acids. Trimming left V 7 bases short and J 2 bases short, with 13 bases between. The CDR3 sequence is CASTPQEITDTQYF. The CDR3 bases are TGTGCCAGCACCCCACAGGAGATCACAGATACGCAGTATTTT.

This clone was seen more than once but under ten times. CDR3 nucleotides: TGTGCCAGCAGCTCCAGGGAGGGCACTGAAGCTTTCTTT. Protein sequence: CASSSREGTEAFF. The rearrangement joins TRBV7-6 to TRBJ1-1; possibly TRBD1 for D (5 bases). Germline values: CDR1 SGHVS, CDR2 FNYEAQ. V dropped 4 bases and J dropped 4 bases, with 10 bases sitting between them. The CDR3 length is 13 residues.

The chain employs TRBV7-6 and TRBJ2-1; TRBD1 is a possible D gene (6 bases). Per the germline V gene, CDR1 is SGHVS and CDR2 is FNYEAQ. The CDR3 covers 16 residues. V was pared by 1 base and J by 2 bases, with 12 bases between. This chain's CDR3 is CASSLGARTAYNEQFF. The CDR3 DNA reads as TGTGCCAGCAGCTTAGGGGCCCGGACAGCCTACAATGAGCAGTTCTTC.

The J gene is TRBJ1-4, the V gene TRBV16, with TRBD1 matching over 8 bases. CDR1 and CDR2 from the germline V gene are KGHSY and FQNENV. The CDR3 is 17 amino acids. Losses at the gene ends were 2 bases for V and 7 bases for J; bases not matched to a gene: 12. The DNA for the CDR3 is TGTGCCAGCAGCCAACTTCCACAAACTGGACAGGGTGAAAAACTGTTTTTT. The encoded protein is CASSQLPQTGQGEKLFF.

J is TRBJ1-2 and V is TRBV4-2; 7 positions match TRBD1. Germline CDR1 reads LGHNA; CDR2 reads YNFKEQ. V dropped 0 bases and J dropped 8; count of bases not matched to a gene: 12. This CDR3 has 16 residues. The CDR3 DNA sequence: TGTGCCAGCAGCCAAGATCACCCCCCAGGGGGGCGAGGCTACACCTTC. Amino acids: CASSQDHPPGGRGYTF.

V is TRBV27 and J is TRBJ1-6; D is uncertain. Deletions cut 5 bases from V and 7 bases from J, with 12 bases between. CDR3 size: 14 residues. Germline loops: CDR1 MNHEY, CDR2 SMNVEV (reference sequence). CDR3 sequence: CASSPPGWNSPLHF. In DNA form, the CDR3 reads TGTGCCAGCAGTCCTCCAGGTTGGAATTCACCCCTCCACTTT.

This sequence joins TRBV11-2 and TRBJ2-5; possibly TRBD1 for D (5 bases). The J call may not be correct, given that the DNA end is closer to TRBJ2-7. The CDR3 has 14 amino acids. CDR1 and CDR2 (germline): SGHAT, FQNNGV. The DNA of the CDR3 is TGTGCCAGCAGCTTATCCAGGGCCCCTTACGAGCAGTACTTC. Its translation: CASSLSRAPYEQYF.

The rearrangement links TRBV25-1 to TRBJ2-2, with D tentatively TRBD1 (5 bases). CDR1 and CDR2 from the germline V gene are MGHDK and SYGVNS. The germline V and J ends were trimmed by 6 bases and 1 base, with 9 bases remaining between them. This CDR3 comprises 14 residues. Here the CDR3 reads CASSRTGNTGELFF. The CDR3 nucleotides are TGTGCCAGCAGCAGAACAGGGAACACCGGGGAGCTGTTTTTT.

The rearrangement links TRBV4-1 to TRBJ1-1; unclear D gene. The germline gives CDR1 MGHRA, CDR2 YSYEKL. The CDR3 loop spans 15 amino acids. V was shortened by 4 bases and J by 6 bases, with 18 bases between the two germline ends. The CDR3 sequence is CASSRQDLDFPEAFF. The CDR3 coding sequence is TGCGCCAGCAGCCGGCAGGATCTGGACTTCCCTGAAGCTTTCTTT.

V is TRBV5-6 and J is TRBJ2-5; no clear D. The CDR3 covers 13 residues. Germline assignment: CDR1 SGHDT and CDR2 YYEEEE. The V end was cut by 4 bases, the J end by 3 bases, with 10 bases between. The CDR3 loop reads CASSPGPKETQYF. CDR3 sequence (DNA): TGTGCCAGCAGCCCCGGTCCCAAAGAGACCCAGTACTTC.